This note documents a single TCR beta chain sequence. What it recognizes is unknown. This specimen comes from a study of T cell repertoires in cytomegalovirus infection. Study background: It can be stated that public TCR beta signatures indicated CMV infection as well as a matching HLA type.

Losses at the gene ends were 1 base for V and 6 bases for J; bases not matched to a gene: 3. The CDR3 has 14 amino acids. Germline CDR1 reads SGHVS; CDR2 reads FQNEAQ. TCRdb called the reads again in MiXCR, with one record for every CDR3 protein. The sample lists about 830,000 distinct CDR3 sequences, approximately 30% seen once, with around 12% in the top ten. Here the sequenced sample was cultured CD8+ T cells from PBMCs, taken from culture after CMV antigen stimulation. The sequence was collected from a human donor in good health (CMV status not recorded). Some clones in this sample may be carry-over from other donors' samples. The V call is TRBV7-8, the J call TRBJ2-3; 8 positions match TRBD1. The DNA for the CDR3 is TGTGCCAGCAGCTTAGTACAGGGGGTTGATACGCAGTATTTT. The encoded protein is CASSLVQGVDTQYF.